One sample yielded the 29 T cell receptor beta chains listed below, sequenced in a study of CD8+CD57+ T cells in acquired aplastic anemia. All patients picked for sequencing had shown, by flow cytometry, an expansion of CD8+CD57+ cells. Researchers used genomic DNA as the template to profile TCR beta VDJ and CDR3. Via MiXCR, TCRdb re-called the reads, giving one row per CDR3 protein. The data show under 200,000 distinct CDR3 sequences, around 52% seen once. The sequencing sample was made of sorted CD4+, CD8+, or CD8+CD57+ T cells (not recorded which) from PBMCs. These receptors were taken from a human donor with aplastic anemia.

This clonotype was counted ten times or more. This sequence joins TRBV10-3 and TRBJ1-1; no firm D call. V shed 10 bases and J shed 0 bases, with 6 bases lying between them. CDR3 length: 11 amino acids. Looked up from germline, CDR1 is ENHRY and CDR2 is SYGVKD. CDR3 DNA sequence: TGTGCCACGACTCTGAACACTGAAGCTTTCTTT. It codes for CATTLNTEAFF.

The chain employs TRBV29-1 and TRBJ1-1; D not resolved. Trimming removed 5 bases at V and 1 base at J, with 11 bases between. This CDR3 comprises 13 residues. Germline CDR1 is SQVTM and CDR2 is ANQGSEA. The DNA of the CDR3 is TGCAGCGTTAAGACCGCTACGAACACTGAAGCTTTCTTT. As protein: CSVKTATNTEAFF.

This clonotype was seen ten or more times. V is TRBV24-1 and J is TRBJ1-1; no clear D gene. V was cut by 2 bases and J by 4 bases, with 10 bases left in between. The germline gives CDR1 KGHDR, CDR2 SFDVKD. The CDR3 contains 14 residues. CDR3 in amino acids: CATSDSRVSTEAFF. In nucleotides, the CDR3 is TGTGCCACCAGTGATTCCCGGGTCTCCACTGAAGCTTTCTTT.

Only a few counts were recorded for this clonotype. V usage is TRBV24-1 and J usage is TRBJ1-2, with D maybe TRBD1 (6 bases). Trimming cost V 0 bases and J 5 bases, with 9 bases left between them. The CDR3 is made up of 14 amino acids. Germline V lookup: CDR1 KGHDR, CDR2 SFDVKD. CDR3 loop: CATSDLDRTYGYTF. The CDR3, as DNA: TGTGCCACCAGTGATTTGGACAGGACTTATGGCTACACCTTC.

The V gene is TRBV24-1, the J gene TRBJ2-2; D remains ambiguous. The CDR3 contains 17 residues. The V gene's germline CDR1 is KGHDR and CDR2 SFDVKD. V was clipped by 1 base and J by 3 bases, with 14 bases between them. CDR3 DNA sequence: TGTGCCACCAGTGATTTCACCAGATACGAGGACACCGGGGAGCTGTTTTTT. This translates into CATSDFTRYEDTGELFF.

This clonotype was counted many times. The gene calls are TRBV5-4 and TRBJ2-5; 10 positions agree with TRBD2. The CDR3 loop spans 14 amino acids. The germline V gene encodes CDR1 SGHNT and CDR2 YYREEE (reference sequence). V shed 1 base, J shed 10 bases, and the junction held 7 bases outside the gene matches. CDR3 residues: CASSLLSGGMGQYF. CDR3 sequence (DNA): TGTGCCAGCAGCTTGCTTAGCGGGGGGATGGGCCAGTACTTC.

The CDR3 sequence is CASSDGAAVGNTIYF. The CDR3, as DNA: TGTGCCAGCAGTGATGGGGCAGCAGTTGGAAACACCATATATTTT. The V gene is TRBV6-1, the J gene TRBJ1-3; maybe TRBD1 (5 bases). The germline gives CDR1 MNHNS, CDR2 SASEGT. V was clipped by 3 bases and J by 3 bases, with 12 bases between them. CDR3 length equals 15 residues.

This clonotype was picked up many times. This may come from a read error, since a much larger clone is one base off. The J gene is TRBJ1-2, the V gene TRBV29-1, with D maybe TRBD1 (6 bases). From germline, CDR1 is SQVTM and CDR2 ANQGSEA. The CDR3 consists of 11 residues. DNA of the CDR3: TGCAGCGTTCAGGGGAACTATGGCCACACCTTC. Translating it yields CSVQGNYGHTF.

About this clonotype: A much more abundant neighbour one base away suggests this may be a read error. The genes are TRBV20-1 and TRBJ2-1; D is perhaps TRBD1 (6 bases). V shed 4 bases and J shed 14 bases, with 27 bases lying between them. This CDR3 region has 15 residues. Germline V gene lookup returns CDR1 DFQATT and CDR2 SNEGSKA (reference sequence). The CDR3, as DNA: TGCAGTGCTAAAGTGGGGGCTAGAGCTCGAAGGGGAGAGTTCTTC. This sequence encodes CSAKVGARARRGEFF.

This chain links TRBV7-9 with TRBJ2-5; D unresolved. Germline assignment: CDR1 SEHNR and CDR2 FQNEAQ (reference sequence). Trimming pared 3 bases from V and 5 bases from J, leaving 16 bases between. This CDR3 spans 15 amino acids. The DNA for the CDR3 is TGTGCCAGCAGCTTGCGAAAGGGAAGTGGGGAGACCCAGTACTTC. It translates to CASSLRKGSGETQYF.

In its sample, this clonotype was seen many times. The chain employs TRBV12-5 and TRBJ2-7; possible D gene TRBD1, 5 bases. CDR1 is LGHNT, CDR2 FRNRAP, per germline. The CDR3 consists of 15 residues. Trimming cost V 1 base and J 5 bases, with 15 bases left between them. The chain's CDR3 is CASGLESAGPHEQYF. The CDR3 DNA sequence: TGTGCTAGTGGTTTGGAGTCGGCAGGGCCCCACGAGCAGTACTTC.

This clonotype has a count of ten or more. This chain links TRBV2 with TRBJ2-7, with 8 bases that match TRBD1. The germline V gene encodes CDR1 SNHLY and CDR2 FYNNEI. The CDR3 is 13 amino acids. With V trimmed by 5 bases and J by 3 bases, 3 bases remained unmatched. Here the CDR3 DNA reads TGTGCCAGCAGTACAGGGGGGCGCTACGAGCAGTACTTC. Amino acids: CASSTGGRYEQYF.

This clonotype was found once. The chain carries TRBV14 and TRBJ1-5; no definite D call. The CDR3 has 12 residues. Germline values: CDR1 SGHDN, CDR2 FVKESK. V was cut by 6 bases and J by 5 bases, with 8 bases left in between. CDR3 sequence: CASSRPYQPQHF. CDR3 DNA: TGTGCCAGCAGTCGCCCGTATCAGCCCCAGCATTTT.

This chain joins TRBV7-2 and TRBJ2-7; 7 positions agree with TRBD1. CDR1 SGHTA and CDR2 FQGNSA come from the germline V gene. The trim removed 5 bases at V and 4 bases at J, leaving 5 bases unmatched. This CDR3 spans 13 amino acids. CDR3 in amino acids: CASSRGTEYEQYF. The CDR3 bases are TGTGCCAGCAGCCGAGGGACAGAATACGAGCAGTACTTC.

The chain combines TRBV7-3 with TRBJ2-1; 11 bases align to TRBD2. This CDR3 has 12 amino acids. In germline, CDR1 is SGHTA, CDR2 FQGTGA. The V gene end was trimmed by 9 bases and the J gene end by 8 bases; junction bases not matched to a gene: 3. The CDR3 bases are TGTGCCAGTAGCGGGAGGGCCGATGAGCAGTTCTTC. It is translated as CASSGRADEQFF.

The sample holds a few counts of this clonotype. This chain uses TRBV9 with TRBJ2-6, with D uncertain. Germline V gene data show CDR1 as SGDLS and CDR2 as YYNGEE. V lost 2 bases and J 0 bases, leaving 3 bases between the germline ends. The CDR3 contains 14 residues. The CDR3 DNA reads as TGTGCCAGCAGCGTTAACTCTGGGGCCAACGTCCTGACTTTC. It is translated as CASSVNSGANVLTF.

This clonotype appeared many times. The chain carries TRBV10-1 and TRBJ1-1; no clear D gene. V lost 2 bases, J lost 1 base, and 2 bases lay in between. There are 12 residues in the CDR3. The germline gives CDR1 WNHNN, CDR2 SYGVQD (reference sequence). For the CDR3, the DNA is TGCGCCAGCAGTGAGCAGAACACTGAAGCTTTCTTT. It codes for CASSEQNTEAFF.

CDR3 amino acids: CASSSLTSGRVSYNEQFF. The CDR3 nucleotides read TGTGCCAGCAGCTCTTTAACTAGCGGGCGGGTCTCCTACAATGAGCAGTTCTTC. This chain uses TRBV5-6 with TRBJ2-1, with TRBD2 matching over 9 bases. Losses at the gene ends were 3 bases for V and 0 bases for J; bases not matched to a gene: 10. The length of the CDR3 is 18 residues. Germline CDR1 reads SGHDT; CDR2 reads YYEEEE.

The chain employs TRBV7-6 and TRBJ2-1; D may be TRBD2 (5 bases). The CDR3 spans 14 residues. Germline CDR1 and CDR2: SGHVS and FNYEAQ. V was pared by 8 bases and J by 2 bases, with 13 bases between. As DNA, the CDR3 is TGTGCCAGCGAGCCTGGCGGGCCCTACAATGAGCAGTTCTTC. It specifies CASEPGGPYNEQFF.

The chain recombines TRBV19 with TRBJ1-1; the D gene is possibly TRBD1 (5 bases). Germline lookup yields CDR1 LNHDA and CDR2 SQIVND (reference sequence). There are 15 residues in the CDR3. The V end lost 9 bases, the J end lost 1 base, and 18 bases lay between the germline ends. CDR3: CASYTFRDTNTEAFF. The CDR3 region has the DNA TGTGCCAGCTACACATTCAGGGATACGAACACTGAAGCTTTCTTT.

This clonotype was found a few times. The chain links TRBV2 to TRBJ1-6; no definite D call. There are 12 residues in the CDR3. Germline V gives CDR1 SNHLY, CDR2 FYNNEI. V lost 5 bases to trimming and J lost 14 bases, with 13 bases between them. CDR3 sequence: CASSLDSWALHF. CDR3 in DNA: TGTGCCAGCAGTCTGGACTCATGGGCCCTCCACTTT.

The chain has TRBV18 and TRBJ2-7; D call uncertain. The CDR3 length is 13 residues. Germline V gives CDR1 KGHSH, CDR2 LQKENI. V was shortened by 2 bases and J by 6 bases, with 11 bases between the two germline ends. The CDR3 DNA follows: TGTGCCAGCTCACCAGGGGTGGTTGCCGAGCAGTACTTC. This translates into CASSPGVVAEQYF.

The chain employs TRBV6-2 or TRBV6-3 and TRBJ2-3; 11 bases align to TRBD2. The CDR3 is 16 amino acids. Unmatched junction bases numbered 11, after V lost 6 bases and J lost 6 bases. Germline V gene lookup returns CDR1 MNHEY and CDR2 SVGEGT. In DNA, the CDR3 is TGTGCCAGCAGACTCACTAGCGGGAGAGCTTGGGATACGCAGTATTTT. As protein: CASRLTSGRAWDTQYF.

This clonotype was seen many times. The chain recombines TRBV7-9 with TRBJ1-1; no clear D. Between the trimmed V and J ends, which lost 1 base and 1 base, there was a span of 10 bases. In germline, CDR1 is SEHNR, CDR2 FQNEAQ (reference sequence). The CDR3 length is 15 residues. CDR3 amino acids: CASSLVEGPNTEAFF. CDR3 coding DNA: TGTGCCAGCAGCTTAGTGGAAGGACCGAACACTGAAGCTTTCTTT.

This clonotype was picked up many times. The CDR3 nucleotides read TGTGCCAGCGCTACGGGAGGGGGCTACGAGCAGTACTTC. Amino acid sequence: CASATGGGYEQYF. The chain links TRBV27 to TRBJ2-7; TRBD2 aligns across 8 bases. The CDR3 sequence is 13 residues long. With 8 bases clipped from V and 3 bases from J, the junction kept 6 bases outside the gene matches. Per germline, CDR1 MNHEY and CDR2 SMNVEV (reference sequence).

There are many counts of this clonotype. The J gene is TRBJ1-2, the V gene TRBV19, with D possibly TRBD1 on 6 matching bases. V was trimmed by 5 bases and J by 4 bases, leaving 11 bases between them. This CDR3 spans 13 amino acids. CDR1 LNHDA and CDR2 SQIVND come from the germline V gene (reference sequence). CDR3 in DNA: TGTGCCAGTAGTTTCACAGGGACCTATGGCTACACCTTC. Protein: CASSFTGTYGYTF.

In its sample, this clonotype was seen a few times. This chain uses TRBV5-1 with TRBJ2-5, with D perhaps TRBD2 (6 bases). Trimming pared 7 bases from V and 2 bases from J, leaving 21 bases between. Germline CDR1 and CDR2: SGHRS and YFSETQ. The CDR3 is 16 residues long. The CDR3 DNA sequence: TGCGCCAGCGGCGGGGTGCTCACGGTGGGGCAAGAGACCCAGTACTTC. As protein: CASGGVLTVGQETQYF. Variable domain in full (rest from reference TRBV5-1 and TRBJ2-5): KAGVTQTPRYLIKTRGQQVTLSCSPISGHRSVSWYQQTPGQGLQFLFEYFSETQRNKGNFPGRFSGRQFSNSRSEMNVSTLELGDSALYLCASGGVLTVGQETQYFGPGTRLLVL.

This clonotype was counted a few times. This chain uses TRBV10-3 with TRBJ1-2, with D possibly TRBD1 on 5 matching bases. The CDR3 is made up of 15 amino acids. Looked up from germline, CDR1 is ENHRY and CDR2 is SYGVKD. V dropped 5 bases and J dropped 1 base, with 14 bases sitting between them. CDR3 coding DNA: TGTGCCATCAGTCACGGACAACGGCTTAACTATGGCTACACCTTC. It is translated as CAISHGQRLNYGYTF.

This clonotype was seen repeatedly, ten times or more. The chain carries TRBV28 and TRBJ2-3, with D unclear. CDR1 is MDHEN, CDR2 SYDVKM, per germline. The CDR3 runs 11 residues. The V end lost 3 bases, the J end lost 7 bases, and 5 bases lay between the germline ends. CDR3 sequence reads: CASSFRNTQYF. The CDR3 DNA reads TGTGCCAGCAGTTTCAGGAATACGCAGTATTTT.